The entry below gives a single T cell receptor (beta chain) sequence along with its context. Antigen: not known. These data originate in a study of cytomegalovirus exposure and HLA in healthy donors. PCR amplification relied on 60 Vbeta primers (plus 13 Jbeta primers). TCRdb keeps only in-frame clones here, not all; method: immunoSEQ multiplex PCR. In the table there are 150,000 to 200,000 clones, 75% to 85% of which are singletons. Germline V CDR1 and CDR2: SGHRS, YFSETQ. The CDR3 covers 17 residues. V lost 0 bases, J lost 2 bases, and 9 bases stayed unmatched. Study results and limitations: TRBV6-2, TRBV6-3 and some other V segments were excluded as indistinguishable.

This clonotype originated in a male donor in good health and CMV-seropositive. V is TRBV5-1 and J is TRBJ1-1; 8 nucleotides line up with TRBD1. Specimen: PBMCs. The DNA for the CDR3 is TGCGCCAGCAGCTTGGATCCGAGCAGGGGGCCTAACACTGAAGCTTTCTTT. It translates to CASSLDPSRGPNTEAFF.